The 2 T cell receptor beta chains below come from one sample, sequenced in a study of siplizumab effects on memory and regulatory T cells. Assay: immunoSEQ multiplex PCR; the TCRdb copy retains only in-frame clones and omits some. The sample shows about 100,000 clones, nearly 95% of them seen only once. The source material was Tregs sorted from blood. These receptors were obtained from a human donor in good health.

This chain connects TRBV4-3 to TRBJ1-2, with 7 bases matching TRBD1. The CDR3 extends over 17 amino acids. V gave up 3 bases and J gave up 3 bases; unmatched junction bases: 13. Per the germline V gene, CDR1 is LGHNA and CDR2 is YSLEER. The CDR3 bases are TGCGCCAGCAGCCACCGAGCATCGGGACAGAATTACTATGGCTACACCTTC. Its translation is CASSHRASGQNYYGYTF.

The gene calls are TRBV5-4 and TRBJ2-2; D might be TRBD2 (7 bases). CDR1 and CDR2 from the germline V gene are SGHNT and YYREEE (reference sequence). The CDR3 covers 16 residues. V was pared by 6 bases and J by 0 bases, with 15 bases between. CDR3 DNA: TGTGCCAGCACTGGAGGGCGGGGGCCGAACACCGGGGAGCTGTTTTTT. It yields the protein CASTGGRGPNTGELFF.